This TCR delta chain comes out of a study of gamma-delta T cells after stem cell transplantation. TCRdb reanalyzed the RT-PCR reads using CATT. Its table lists 14 to 15 delta-chain clones. Germline V gene sequence: CDR1 GEAIGNYY, CDR2 EKD. The trim removed 0 bases at V and 0 bases at J, leaving 13 bases unmatched. This CDR3 is built from 19 residues. The TCR originated in a human donor. It is not recorded whose cells these are; they may come from a transplant donor. This table probably holds off-target reads from a library built for another chain. The chain uses TRDV2 and TRDJ1, with TRDD3 matching 9 bases. The sequenced sample consisted of gamma-delta T cells. CDR3 protein: CACDTVSLGDREDTDKLIF. As DNA, the CDR3 is TGTGCCTGTGACACCGTTAGCCTGGGGGATCGGGAGGACACCGATAAACTCATCTTT.